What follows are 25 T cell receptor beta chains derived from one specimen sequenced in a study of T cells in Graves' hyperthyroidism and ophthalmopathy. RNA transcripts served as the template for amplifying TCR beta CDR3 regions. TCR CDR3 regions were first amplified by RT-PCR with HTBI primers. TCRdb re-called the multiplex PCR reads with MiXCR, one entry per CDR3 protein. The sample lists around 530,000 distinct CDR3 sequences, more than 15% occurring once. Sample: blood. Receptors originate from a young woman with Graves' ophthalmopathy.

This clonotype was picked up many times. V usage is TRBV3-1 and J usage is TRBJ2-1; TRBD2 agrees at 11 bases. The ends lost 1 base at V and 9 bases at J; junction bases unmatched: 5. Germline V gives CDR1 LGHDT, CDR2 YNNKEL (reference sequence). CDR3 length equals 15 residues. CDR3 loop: CASSQALAGGLEQFF. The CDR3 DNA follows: TGTGCCAGCAGCCAAGCCCTAGCGGGAGGTCTTGAGCAGTTCTTC.

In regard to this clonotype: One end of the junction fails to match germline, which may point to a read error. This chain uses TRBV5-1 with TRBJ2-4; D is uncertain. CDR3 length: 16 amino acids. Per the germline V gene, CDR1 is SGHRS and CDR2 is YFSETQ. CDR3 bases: TGTGCCAGCAGCTCACTGACCAAGGGTGGCAAAAACATTCAGTACTTC. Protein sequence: CASSSLTKGGKNIQYF.

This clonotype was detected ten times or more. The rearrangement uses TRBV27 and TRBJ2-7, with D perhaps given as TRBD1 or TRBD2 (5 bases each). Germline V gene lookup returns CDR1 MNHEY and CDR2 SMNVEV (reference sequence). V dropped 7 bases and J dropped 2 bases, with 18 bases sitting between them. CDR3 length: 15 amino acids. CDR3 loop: CASTHYRDGPYEQYF. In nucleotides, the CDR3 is TGTGCCAGCACCCACTATCGGGACGGTCCCTACGAGCAGTACTTC.

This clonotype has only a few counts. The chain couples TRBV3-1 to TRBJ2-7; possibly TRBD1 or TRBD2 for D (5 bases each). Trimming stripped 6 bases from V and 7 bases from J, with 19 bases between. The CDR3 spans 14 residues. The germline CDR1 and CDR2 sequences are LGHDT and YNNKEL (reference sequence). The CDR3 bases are TGTGCCAGCAGTTATGCCGGGACCGGGCGGGAGCAGTACTTC. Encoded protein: CASSYAGTGREQYF.

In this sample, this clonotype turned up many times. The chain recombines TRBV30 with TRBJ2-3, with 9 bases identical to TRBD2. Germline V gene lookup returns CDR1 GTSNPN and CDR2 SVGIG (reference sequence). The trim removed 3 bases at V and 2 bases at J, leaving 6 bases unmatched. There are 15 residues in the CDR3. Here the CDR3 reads CAWRRLAGLTDTQYF. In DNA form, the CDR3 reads TGTGCCTGGAGAAGGCTAGCGGGACTCACAGATACGCAGTATTTT.

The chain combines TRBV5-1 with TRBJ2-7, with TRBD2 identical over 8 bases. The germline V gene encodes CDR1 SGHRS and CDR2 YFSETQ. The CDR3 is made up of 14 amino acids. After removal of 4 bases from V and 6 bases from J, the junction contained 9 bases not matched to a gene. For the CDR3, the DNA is TGCGCCAGCAGCGAGAGCGGGAGCATGGTCGAGCAGTACTTC. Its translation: CASSESGSMVEQYF.

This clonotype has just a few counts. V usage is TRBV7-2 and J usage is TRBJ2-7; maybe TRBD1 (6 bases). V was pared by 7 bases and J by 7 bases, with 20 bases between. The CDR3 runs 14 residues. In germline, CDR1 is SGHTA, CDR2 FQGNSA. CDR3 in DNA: TGTGCCAGCACCAATTCGTACAGGGCTCGGGAGCAGTACTTC. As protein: CASTNSYRAREQYF. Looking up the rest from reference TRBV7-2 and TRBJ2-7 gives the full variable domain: GAGVSQSPSNKVTEKGKDVELRCDPISGHTALYWYRQSLGQGLEFLIYFQGNSAPDKSGLPSDRFSAERTGGSVSTLTIQRTQQEDSAVYLCASTNSYRAREQYFGPGTRLTVT.

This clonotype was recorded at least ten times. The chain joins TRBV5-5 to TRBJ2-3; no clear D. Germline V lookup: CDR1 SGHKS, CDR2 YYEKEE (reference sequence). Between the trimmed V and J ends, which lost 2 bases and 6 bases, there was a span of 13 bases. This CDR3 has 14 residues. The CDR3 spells CASSFQDFGDTQYF. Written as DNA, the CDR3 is TGTGCCAGCAGCTTTCAGGATTTTGGCGATACGCAGTATTTT.

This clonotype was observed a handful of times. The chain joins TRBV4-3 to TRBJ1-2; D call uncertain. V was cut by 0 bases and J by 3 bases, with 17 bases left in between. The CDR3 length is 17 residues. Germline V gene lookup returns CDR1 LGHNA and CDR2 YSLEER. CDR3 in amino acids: CASSQDIRSELDYGYTF. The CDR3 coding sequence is TGCGCCAGCAGCCAAGATATACGGTCGGAGTTGGACTATGGCTACACCTTC.

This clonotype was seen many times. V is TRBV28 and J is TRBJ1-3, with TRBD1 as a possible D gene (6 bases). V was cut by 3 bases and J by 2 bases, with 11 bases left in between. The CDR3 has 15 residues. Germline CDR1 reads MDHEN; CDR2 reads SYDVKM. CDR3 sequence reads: CASSLEQGPGNTIYF. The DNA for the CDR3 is TGTGCCAGCAGTTTGGAACAGGGTCCTGGAAACACCATATATTTT. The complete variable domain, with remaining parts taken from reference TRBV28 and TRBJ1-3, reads DVKVTQSSRYLVKRTGEKVFLECVQDMDHENMFWYRQDPGLGLRLIYFSYDVKMKEKGDIPEGYSVSREKKERFSLILESASTNQTSMYLCASSLEQGPGNTIYFGEGSWLTVV.

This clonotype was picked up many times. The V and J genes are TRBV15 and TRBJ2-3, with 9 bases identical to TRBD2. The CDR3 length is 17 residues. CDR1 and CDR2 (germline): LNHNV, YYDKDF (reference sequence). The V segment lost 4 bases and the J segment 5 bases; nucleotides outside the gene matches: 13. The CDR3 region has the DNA TGTGCCACCAGCACCGCCTTGACTAGCGGAACCATAGATACGCAGTATTTT. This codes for CATSTALTSGTIDTQYF.

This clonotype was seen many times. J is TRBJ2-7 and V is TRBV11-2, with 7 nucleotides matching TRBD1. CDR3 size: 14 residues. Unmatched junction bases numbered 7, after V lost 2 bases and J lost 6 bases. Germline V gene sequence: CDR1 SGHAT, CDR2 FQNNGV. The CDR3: CASSLTDRNGEQYF. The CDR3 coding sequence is TGTGCCAGCAGCTTAACGGACAGGAATGGCGAGCAGTACTTC.

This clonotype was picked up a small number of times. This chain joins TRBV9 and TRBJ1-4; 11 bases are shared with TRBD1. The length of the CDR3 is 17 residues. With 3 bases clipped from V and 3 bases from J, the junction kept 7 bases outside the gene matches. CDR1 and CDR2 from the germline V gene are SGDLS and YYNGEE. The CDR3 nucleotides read TGTGCCAGCAGCGCCACCGGACAGGGGGCGCCTAATGAAAAACTGTTTTTT. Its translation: CASSATGQGAPNEKLFF.

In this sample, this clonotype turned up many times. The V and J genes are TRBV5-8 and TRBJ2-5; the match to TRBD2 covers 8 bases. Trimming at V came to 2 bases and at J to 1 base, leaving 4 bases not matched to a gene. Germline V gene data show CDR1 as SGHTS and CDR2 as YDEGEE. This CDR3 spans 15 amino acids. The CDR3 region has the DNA TGTGCCAGCAGCTTTTCAGCGGGAGCCCAAGAGACCCAGTACTTC. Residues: CASSFSAGAQETQYF.

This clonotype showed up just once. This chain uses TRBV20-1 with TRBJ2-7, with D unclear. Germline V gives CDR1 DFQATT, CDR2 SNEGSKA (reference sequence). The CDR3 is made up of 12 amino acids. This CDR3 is CSVDPSPYEQYF. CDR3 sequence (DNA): TGCAGCGTTGACCCCAGTCCGTACGAGCAGTACTTC.

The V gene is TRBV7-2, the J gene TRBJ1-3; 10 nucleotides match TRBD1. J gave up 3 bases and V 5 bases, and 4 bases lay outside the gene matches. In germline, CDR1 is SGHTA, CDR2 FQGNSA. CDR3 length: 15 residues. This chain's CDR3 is CASSLDRGGGNTIYF. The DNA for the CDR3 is TGTGCCAGCAGCCTGGACAGGGGGGGTGGAAACACCATATATTTT. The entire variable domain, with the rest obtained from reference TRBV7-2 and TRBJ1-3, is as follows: GAGVSQSPSNKVTEKGKDVELRCDPISGHTALYWYRQSLGQGLEFLIYFQGNSAPDKSGLPSDRFSAERTGGSVSTLTIQRTQQEDSAVYLCASSLDRGGGNTIYFGEGSWLTVV.

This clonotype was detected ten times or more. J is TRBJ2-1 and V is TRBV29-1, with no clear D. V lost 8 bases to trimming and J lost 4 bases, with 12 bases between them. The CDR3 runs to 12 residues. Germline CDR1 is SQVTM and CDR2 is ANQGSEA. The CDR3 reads CSHSTGYNEQFF. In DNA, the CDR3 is TGCAGCCATTCGACCGGATACAATGAGCAGTTCTTC.

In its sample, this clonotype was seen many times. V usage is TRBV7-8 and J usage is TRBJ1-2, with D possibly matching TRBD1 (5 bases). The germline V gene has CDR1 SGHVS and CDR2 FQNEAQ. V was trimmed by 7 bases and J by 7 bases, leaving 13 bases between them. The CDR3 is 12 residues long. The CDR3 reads CASMGETAGYTF. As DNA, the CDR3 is TGTGCCAGCATGGGGGAAACGGCTGGCTACACCTTC.

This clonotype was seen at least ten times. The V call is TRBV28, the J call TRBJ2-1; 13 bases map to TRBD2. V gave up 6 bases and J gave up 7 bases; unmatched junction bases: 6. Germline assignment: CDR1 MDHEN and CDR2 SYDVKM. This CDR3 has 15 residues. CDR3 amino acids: CASSWTSGSKNEQFF. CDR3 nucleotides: TGTGCCAGCAGCTGGACTAGCGGGAGTAAAAATGAGCAGTTCTTC.

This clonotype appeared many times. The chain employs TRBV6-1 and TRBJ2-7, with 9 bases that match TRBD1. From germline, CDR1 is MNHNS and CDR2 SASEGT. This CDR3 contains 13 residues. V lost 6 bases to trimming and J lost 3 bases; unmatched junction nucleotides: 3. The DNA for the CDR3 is TGTGCCAGCAGCCGGGACAGGGACTACGAGCAGTACTTC. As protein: CASSRDRDYEQYF.

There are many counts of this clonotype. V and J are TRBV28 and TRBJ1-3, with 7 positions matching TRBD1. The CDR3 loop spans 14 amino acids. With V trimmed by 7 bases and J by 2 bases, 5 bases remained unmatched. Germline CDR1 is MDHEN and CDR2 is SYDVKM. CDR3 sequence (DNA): TGTGCCAGCAAGTCGACAGGGACTGGAAACACCATATATTTT. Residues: CASKSTGTGNTIYF.

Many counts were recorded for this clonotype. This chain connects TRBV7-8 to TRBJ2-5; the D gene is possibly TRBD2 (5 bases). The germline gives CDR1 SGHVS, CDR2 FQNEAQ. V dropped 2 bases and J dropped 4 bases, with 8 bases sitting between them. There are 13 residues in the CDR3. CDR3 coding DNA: TGTGCCAGCAGCTTAAGAGGGCCAGAGACCCAGTACTTC. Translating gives CASSLRGPETQYF.

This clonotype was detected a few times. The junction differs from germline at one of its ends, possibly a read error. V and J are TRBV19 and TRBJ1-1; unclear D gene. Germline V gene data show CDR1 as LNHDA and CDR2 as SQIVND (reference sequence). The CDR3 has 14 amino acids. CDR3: CAGSISGKGTEAFF. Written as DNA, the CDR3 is TGTGCCGGTAGTATTTCAGGAAAGGGCACTGAAGCTTTCTTT.

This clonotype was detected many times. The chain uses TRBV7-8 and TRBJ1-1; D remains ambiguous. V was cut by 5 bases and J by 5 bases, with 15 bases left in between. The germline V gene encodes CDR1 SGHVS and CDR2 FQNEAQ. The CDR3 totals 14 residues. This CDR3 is CASSERTGRTEAFF. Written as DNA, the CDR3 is TGTGCCAGCAGCGAGCGGACGGGTAGAACTGAAGCTTTCTTT.

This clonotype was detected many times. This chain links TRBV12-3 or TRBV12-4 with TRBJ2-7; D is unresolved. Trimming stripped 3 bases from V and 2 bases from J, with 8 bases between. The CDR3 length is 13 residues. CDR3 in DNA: TGTGCCAGCAGTTTTCAGGCCACCTACGAGCAGTACTTC. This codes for CASSFQATYEQYF.